Below are 25 T cell receptor beta chains sequenced from a single sample in a study of OX40 agonist ivuxolimab in advanced cancers. The table came from immunoSEQ multiplex PCR; TCRdb's copy has only in-frame clones and leaves some out. Of 65,000 to 75,000 clones listed, about nine tenths were seen once; the top ten hold under 4.5%. The input for sequencing was CD4+ or CD8+ T cells sorted from blood, taken in a trial of the OX40 agonist ivuxolimab. The receptors were gathered from an adult with an advanced solid tumor such as melanoma, head and neck, liver or kidney cancer.

The chain employs TRBV6-1 and TRBJ1-2, with D maybe TRBD1 (5 bases). The CDR3 totals 14 residues. The germline gives CDR1 MNHNS, CDR2 SASEGT. The V end was cut by 6 bases, the J end by 7 bases, with 18 bases between. Here the CDR3 DNA reads TGTGCCAGCAGGGACTCGGACACATCAGTTGGCTACACCTTC. As protein: CASRDSDTSVGYTF.

The chain joins TRBV28 to TRBJ1-2; D may be TRBD1 (5 bases). The germline V and J ends were trimmed by 5 bases and 8 bases, with 12 bases remaining between them. The CDR3 is 12 residues long. Germline assignment: CDR1 MDHEN and CDR2 SYDVKM. As DNA, the CDR3 is TGTGCCAGCAGTCCTGGGGGGTACGGCTACACCTTC. Amino acids: CASSPGGYGYTF.

This clone turned up a few times. V is TRBV7-3 and J is TRBJ2-7; the D gene could be TRBD1 or TRBD2 (5 bases each). The CDR3 covers 13 residues. Germline-derived CDR1 and CDR2 are SGHTA and FQGTGA. V was pared by 2 bases and J by 7 bases, with 12 bases between. The CDR3 sequence is CASSLGGAGEQYF. CDR3 DNA: TGTGCCAGCAGCTTAGGGGGAGCCGGGGAGCAGTACTTC. Drawing the rest from reference TRBV7-3 and TRBJ2-7, the complete variable domain is GAGVSQTPSNKVTEKGKYVELRCDPISGHTALYWYRQSLGQGPEFLIYFQGTGAADDSGLPNDRFFAVRPEGSVSTLKIQRTERGDSAVYLCASSLGGAGEQYFGPGTRLTVT.

Of note for this clone: Relative to the germline gene, one junction end is altered; a read error may explain this. The V gene is TRBV6-5, the J gene TRBJ1-6; no clear D. The length of the CDR3 is 13 residues. CDR1 MNHEY and CDR2 SVGAGI come from the germline V gene. The CDR3 DNA is TGTGCCAGCAGTTACGTGGTGAATTCCCCCCTCCACTTT. This translates into CASSYVVNSPLHF.

CDR3 residues: CASEGVGFPNYGYTF. CDR3 coding DNA: TGTGCCAGTGAGGGGGTAGGGTTCCCTAACTATGGCTACACCTTC. The V gene is TRBV25-1, the J gene TRBJ1-2, with D tentatively TRBD1 (6 bases). CDR3 length equals 15 residues. Trimming removed 9 bases at V and 0 bases at J, with 17 bases between. The germline V gene encodes CDR1 MGHDK and CDR2 SYGVNS.

V is TRBV30 and J is TRBJ2-7, with 10 bases aligning to TRBD2. There are 14 residues in the CDR3. Germline V CDR1 and CDR2: GTSNPN, SVGIG (reference sequence). The V and J ends lost 5 bases and 1 base, in that order; junction bases with no gene match: 5. CDR3 DNA: TGTGCCTGGCTTAGGACTAGCGGTTCCTACGAGCAGTACTTC. Amino acids: CAWLRTSGSYEQYF.

This chain connects TRBV7-6 to TRBJ2-7, with D tentatively TRBD1 or TRBD2 (5 bases each). CDR3 length equals 14 residues. The germline CDR1 and CDR2 sequences are SGHVS and FNYEAQ. Between the trimmed V and J ends, which lost 5 bases and 1 base, there was a span of 12 bases. CDR3 sequence (DNA): TGTGCCAGCAGCGGATCAGGGAGATCCTACGAGCAGTACTTC. Translating gives CASSGSGRSYEQYF.

The V gene is TRBV6-1, the J gene TRBJ1-1; TRBD1 might be the D (6 bases). The CDR3 is 14 residues long. Trimming stripped 7 bases from V and 1 base from J, with 13 bases between. The germline V gene encodes CDR1 MNHNS and CDR2 SASEGT. CDR3 bases: TGTGCCAGCATTCCCGGGACAACGAACACTGAAGCTTTCTTT. Amino acid sequence: CASIPGTTNTEAFF.

This chain joins TRBV14 and TRBJ1-1, with D uncertain. Germline V lookup: CDR1 SGHDN, CDR2 FVKESK. This CDR3 spans 12 amino acids. The V end was cut by 2 bases, the J end by 1 base, with 2 bases between. CDR3 sequence reads: CASSQQNTEAFF. CDR3 in DNA: TGTGCCAGCAGCCAACAGAACACTGAAGCTTTCTTT.

The gene calls are TRBV5-1 and TRBJ2-7; D unresolved. The germline V gene encodes CDR1 SGHRS and CDR2 YFSETQ. V was pared by 4 bases and J by 7 bases, with 21 bases between. This CDR3 comprises 15 residues. In DNA form, the CDR3 reads TGCGCCAGCAGCCCGGAGTCGGATCCCCGGGTTGAGCAGTACTTC. Translated: CASSPESDPRVEQYF.

The CDR3 DNA reads as TGTGCCAGCAGAAACACCGGGGAGCTGTTTTTT. This gives the protein CASRNTGELFF. The chain recombines TRBV11-3 with TRBJ2-2; D unclear. Deletions cut 6 bases from V and 2 bases from J, with 1 base between. The CDR3 is 11 amino acids. Germline CDR1 SGHNT, CDR2 YENEEA.

CDR3 residues: CASRRQGYNEQFF. The CDR3 DNA reads TGTGCCAGCAGAAGACAGGGTTACAATGAGCAGTTCTTC. This chain uses TRBV6-5 with TRBJ2-1; 7 bases are shared with TRBD1. The CDR3 has 13 amino acids. The V gene end was trimmed by 6 bases and the J gene end by 4 bases; junction bases not matched to a gene: 3. The germline gives CDR1 MNHEY, CDR2 SVGAGI.

This clone was seen just once. The chain has TRBV27 and TRBJ2-6; D not resolved. Between the trimmed V and J ends, which lost 7 bases and 0 bases, there was a span of 10 bases. Germline V gene sequence: CDR1 MNHEY, CDR2 SMNVEV (reference sequence). CDR3 length: 15 amino acids. DNA for the CDR3: TGTGCCAGCACTCCAACTCACTCTGGGGCCAACGTCCTGACTTTC. Its protein product is CASTPTHSGANVLTF.

The chain carries TRBV28 and TRBJ1-2, with D possibly being TRBD1 (5 bases). The germline V gene encodes CDR1 MDHEN and CDR2 SYDVKM. CDR3 length equals 17 residues. V shed 3 bases and J shed 7 bases, with 24 bases lying between them. The CDR3 sequence: CASSFPHLPQGAAGYTF. CDR3 in DNA: TGTGCCAGCAGTTTTCCCCATCTCCCTCAGGGCGCGGCTGGCTACACCTTC.

There are a few counts of this clone. Written as DNA, the CDR3 is TGTGCCAGCAGTCCACAGGGGTTTTCTGGCTCTGGGGCCAACGTCCTGACTTTC. Its translation is CASSPQGFSGSGANVLTF. The rearrangement links TRBV28 to TRBJ2-6; 7 bases line up with TRBD1. Germline CDR1 MDHEN, CDR2 SYDVKM. The CDR3 is 18 residues long. With 5 bases clipped from V and 0 bases from J, the junction kept 10 bases outside the gene matches.

This sequence joins TRBV9 and TRBJ1-5; a possible D gene is TRBD1 (5 bases). With 0 bases removed from V and 4 bases from J, the gap between germline ends came to 8 bases. Germline V lookup: CDR1 SGDLS, CDR2 YYNGEE. This CDR3 contains 14 residues. CDR3 loop: CASSVGRGNQPQHF. CDR3 bases: TGTGCCAGCAGCGTAGGCCGGGGGAATCAGCCCCAGCATTTT.

V and J are TRBV4-1 and TRBJ1-1; D ambiguous. CDR1 MGHRA and CDR2 YSYEKL come from the germline V gene. CDR3 length: 13 residues. With 6 bases removed from V and 3 bases from J, the gap between germline ends came to 11 bases. CDR3 sequence (DNA): TGCGCCAGCAGTCCACGGGGTGACACTGAAGCTTTCTTT. This gives the protein CASSPRGDTEAFF.

The chain combines TRBV5-1 with TRBJ2-7, with 14 bases that match TRBD2. The J segment lost 7 bases and the V segment lost 4 bases, leaving 4 bases of the junction unmatched. Germline-derived CDR1 and CDR2 are SGHRS and YFSETQ. The CDR3 extends over 14 amino acids. CDR3 sequence reads: CASSPRTSGGEQYF. The CDR3 DNA is TGCGCCAGCAGCCCTCGGACTAGCGGGGGGGAGCAGTACTTC.

This clone has just one count. The chain's CDR3 is CASSGDRYEQYF. For the CDR3, the DNA is TGTGCCAGCAGCGGCGACAGATACGAGCAGTACTTC. The gene calls are TRBV2 and TRBJ2-7; the D gene is possibly TRBD1 (5 bases). The CDR3 spans 12 residues. Trimming pared 6 bases from V and 4 bases from J, leaving 10 bases between. Germline assignment: CDR1 SNHLY and CDR2 FYNNEI.

This clone has a handful of counts. V is TRBV30 and J is TRBJ1-2; D is perhaps TRBD1 (5 bases). Between the trimmed V and J ends, which lost 0 bases and 7 bases, there was a span of 15 bases. The CDR3 has 14 amino acids. The germline gives CDR1 GTSNPN, CDR2 SVGIG (reference sequence). The CDR3, as DNA: TGTGCCTGGAGTGTACCCACAGGAGCTGGTGGCTACACCTTC. Protein product: CAWSVPTGAGGYTF.

This chain joins TRBV7-9 and TRBJ1-1, with D perhaps TRBD1 (6 bases). V was cut by 5 bases and J by 6 bases, with 22 bases left in between. Germline V gene sequence: CDR1 SEHNR, CDR2 FQNEAQ (reference sequence). CDR3 length: 16 amino acids. CDR3 sequence: CASSLYVAPGHPEAFF. CDR3 sequence (DNA): TGTGCCAGCAGCCTATACGTGGCACCGGGACACCCTGAAGCTTTCTTT.

V gene TRBV2 combines with J gene TRBJ1-4, with D possibly matching TRBD1 (6 bases). CDR1 is SNHLY, CDR2 FYNNEI, per germline. The CDR3 covers 16 residues. With 1 base removed from V and 4 bases from J, the gap between germline ends came to 13 bases. This chain's CDR3 is CASSEGLSRGNEKLFF. CDR3 nucleotide sequence: TGTGCCAGCAGTGAAGGACTCAGCAGGGGTAATGAAAAACTGTTTTTT.

The DNA of the CDR3 is TGTGCCAGCAGCTTAGAGGGGGGTTTGAGCTCCTACGAGCAGTACTTC. Its protein is CASSLEGGLSSYEQYF. V gene TRBV11-3 combines with J gene TRBJ2-7; TRBD2 is a possible D gene (6 bases). Between the trimmed V and J ends, which lost 0 bases and 0 bases, there was a span of 12 bases. Germline CDR1 is SGHNT and CDR2 is YENEEA. The CDR3 is 16 amino acids.

This chain joins TRBV6-6 and TRBJ2-7; 11 bases line up with TRBD2. The CDR3 sequence is 14 residues long. Germline CDR1 MNHNY, CDR2 SVGAGI (reference sequence). Trimming at V came to 2 bases and at J to 5 bases, leaving 2 bases not matched to a gene. This CDR3 is CASSYLSGRDEQYF. CDR3 sequence (DNA): TGTGCCAGCAGTTACCTTAGCGGGAGGGACGAGCAGTACTTC.

The V and J genes are TRBV11-2 and TRBJ1-2; TRBD1 agrees at 10 bases. The CDR3 runs 13 residues. CDR1 SGHAT and CDR2 FQNNGV come from the germline V gene. V lost 4 bases, J lost 10 bases, and 6 bases stayed unmatched. The CDR3 is CASSSTGQGPYTF. CDR3 sequence (DNA): TGTGCCAGCAGCTCCACGGGACAGGGGCCCTACACCTTC. The whole variable domain, filled in from reference TRBV11-2 and TRBJ1-2, reads EAGVAQSPRYKIIEKRQSVAFWCNPISGHATLYWYQQILGQGPKLLIQFQNNGVVDDSQLPKDRFSAERLKGVDSTLKIQPAKLEDSAVYLCASSSTGQGPYTFGSGTRLTVV.